These 20 T cell receptor beta chains share one sample of origin, sequenced in a study of radiation and T cells in renal cell carcinoma. Time point indicated: baseline pretreatment blood. The treatment here: 15 Gy SBRT to primary tumor, nephrectomy 4 weeks later. Sequencing used immunoSEQ multiplex PCR; TCRdb keeps in-frame clones, though not all of them. The profile shows 50,000 to 75,000 clones, 65% to 85% of them singletons. Sequenced here: blood, sampled from a patient whose treatment included radiotherapy and nephrectomy. These TCRs come from a man aged 55 to 70 with renal cell carcinoma.

The rearrangement joins TRBV5-4 to TRBJ2-5; D uncertain. The germline gives CDR1 SGHNT, CDR2 YYREEE (reference sequence). Trimming cost V 3 bases and J 1 base, with 13 bases left between them. The CDR3 is 15 amino acids. The CDR3 spells CASSSQALSQETQYF. Here the CDR3 DNA reads TGTGCCAGCAGCTCTCAAGCGCTTTCCCAAGAGACCCAGTACTTC.

The CDR3 loop is CASSQGAAGGNTIYF. CDR3 DNA: TGTGCCAGCAGCCAAGGAGCGGCAGGCGGAAACACCATATATTTT. The chain is built from TRBV14 and TRBJ1-3; D is undetermined. Germline-derived CDR1 and CDR2 are SGHDN and FVKESK. The CDR3 is made up of 15 amino acids. Trimming removed 1 base from V and 4 bases from J, with 11 bases in between.

The V and J genes are TRBV7-9 and TRBJ1-1; the D gene is possibly TRBD1 (5 bases). The length of the CDR3 is 14 residues. In germline, CDR1 is SEHNR, CDR2 FQNEAQ (reference sequence). V lost 6 bases and J lost 6, with 17 bases in between. This CDR3 is CASSQGNPMPEAFF. CDR3 coding DNA: TGTGCCAGCAGTCAGGGAAACCCCATGCCTGAAGCTTTCTTT.

The chain uses TRBV7-2 and TRBJ2-3, with D tentatively TRBD1 or TRBD2 (6 bases each). The ends were cut back, 0 bases at V and 7 bases at J, with 20 bases in the middle. From germline, CDR1 is SGHTA and CDR2 FQGNSA. The CDR3 spans 17 residues. The CDR3 reads CASSLARRERGRNTQYF. The DNA of the CDR3 is TGTGCCAGCAGCTTAGCGCGGCGGGAAAGGGGGAGGAATACGCAGTATTTT.

The chain couples TRBV7-2 to TRBJ1-1; 7 positions agree with TRBD1. The CDR3 spans 13 residues. With 3 bases clipped from V and 4 bases from J, the junction kept 2 bases outside the gene matches. Per the germline V gene, CDR1 is SGHTA and CDR2 is FQGNSA. As DNA, the CDR3 is TGTGCCAGCAGCTTGACAGGGAGCACTGAAGCTTTCTTT. Translation: CASSLTGSTEAFF.

The chain joins TRBV5-4 to TRBJ1-1; TRBD1 might be the D (5 bases). Deletions cut 4 bases from V and 1 base from J, with 8 bases between. Per germline, CDR1 SGHNT and CDR2 YYREEE (reference sequence). The length of the CDR3 is 13 residues. The CDR3 loop is CASSITGNTEAFF. CDR3 coding DNA: TGTGCCAGCAGCATTACAGGGAACACTGAAGCTTTCTTT.

This chain uses TRBV11-3 with TRBJ2-1; the D is unclear. Germline CDR1 SGHNT, CDR2 YENEEA. The CDR3 is made up of 13 amino acids. Trimming cost V 5 bases and J 6 bases, with 11 bases left between them. CDR3 DNA sequence: TGTGCCAGCAGCGGACCTTTTTTCAATGAGCAGTTCTTC. Protein product: CASSGPFFNEQFF.

The chain carries TRBV19 and TRBJ2-3; 12 nucleotides align to TRBD2. The CDR3 spans 22 residues. Germline loops: CDR1 LNHDA, CDR2 SQIVND (reference sequence). After removal of 1 base from V and 0 bases from J, the junction contained 17 bases not matched to a gene. The CDR3 DNA reads TGTGCCAGTAGTATAGTAGTACTAGCGGGGGGATACTACCAAGGGAGCACAGATACGCAGTATTTT. Amino acids: CASSIVVLAGGYYQGSTDTQYF. The whole variable domain, remainder taken from reference TRBV19 and TRBJ2-3, is DGGITQSPKYLFRKEGQNVTLSCEQNLNHDAMYWYRQDPGQGLRLIYYSQIVNDFQKGDIAEGYSVSREKKESFPLTVTSAQKNPTAFYLCASSIVVLAGGYYQGSTDTQYFGPGTRLTVL.

This clone was detected only once. The chain employs TRBV5-1 and TRBJ2-7, with D possibly matching TRBD2 (5 bases). CDR1 and CDR2 (germline): SGHRS, YFSETQ. The CDR3 contains 19 residues. Trimming stripped 2 bases from V and 2 bases from J, with 26 bases between. The CDR3 spells CASSFPTLGAEVLTYEQYV. The CDR3 DNA reads as TGCGCCAGCAGCTTCCCCACACTCGGAGCGGAGGTTCTTACCTACGAGCAGTACGTC.

V and J are TRBV29-1 and TRBJ2-4; a possible D gene is TRBD1 (5 bases). Germline V gene lookup returns CDR1 SQVTM and CDR2 ANQGSEA. The CDR3 consists of 13 residues. V lost 4 bases and J lost 4, with 11 bases in between. The DNA for the CDR3 is TGCAGCGTTGTCGAGACAGATAAAAACATTCAGTACTTC. As protein: CSVVETDKNIQYF.

This clone was picked up a small number of times. The rearrangement joins TRBV28 to TRBJ1-2; D is unresolved. The CDR3 consists of 16 residues. Germline CDR1 reads MDHEN; CDR2 reads SYDVKM. V gave up 5 bases and J gave up 2 bases, with 18 bases separating them. As DNA, the CDR3 is TGTGCCAGCAGTACCTGGCGCACCCCGGGGAACTATGGCTACACCTTC. This gives the protein CASSTWRTPGNYGYTF.

V usage is TRBV5-8 and J usage is TRBJ2-7; 7 bases are a match to TRBD2. J was trimmed by 6 bases and V by 2 bases; bases with no gene match: 8. This CDR3 is 14 amino acids long. The V gene's germline CDR1 is SGHTS and CDR2 YDEGEE. In DNA form, the CDR3 reads TGTGCCAGCAGCTTCTCCGGGACTAAAAGCGAGCAGTACGTC. Amino acid sequence: CASSFSGTKSEQYV.

V usage is TRBV6-4 and J usage is TRBJ1-6; D is ambiguous. Germline CDR1 is MRHNA and CDR2 is SNTAGT. CDR3 length: 13 residues. The V end was cut by 4 bases, the J end by 9 bases, with 10 bases between. CDR3 residues: CASSVEASSPLHF. The CDR3 coding sequence is TGTGCCAGCAGTGTCGAGGCCAGTTCACCCCTCCACTTT.

The J gene is TRBJ1-1, the V gene TRBV10-1, with a weak D call TRBD1 (6 bases). This CDR3 contains 15 residues. Germline CDR1 and CDR2: WNHNN and SYGVQD (reference sequence). The germline V and J ends were trimmed by 6 bases and 3 bases, with 17 bases remaining between them. Here the CDR3 DNA reads TGCGCCAGCAGCCTGGACAGCCACGAGGACACTGAAGCTTTCTTT. Translation gives CASSLDSHEDTEAFF.

The chain joins TRBV28 to TRBJ2-1, with D perhaps given as TRBD1 or TRBD2 (5 bases each). Germline V gene lookup returns CDR1 MDHEN and CDR2 SYDVKM. The ends were cut back, 1 base at V and 4 bases at J, with 11 bases in the middle. This CDR3 contains 15 residues. CDR3 sequence: CASSLSGTVYNEQFF. CDR3 sequence (DNA): TGTGCCAGCAGTTTATCCGGGACCGTTTACAATGAGCAGTTCTTC.

The rearrangement links TRBV27 to TRBJ2-1; either TRBD1 or TRBD2 may fit D (6 bases each). The length of the CDR3 is 20 residues. The V and J ends lost 5 bases and 0 bases respectively, with 26 bases between them. The germline gives CDR1 MNHEY, CDR2 SMNVEV (reference sequence). Written as DNA, the CDR3 is TGTGCCAGCAGTCCCCCGCCTTGGCGGGCGGGACACAGCTCCTACAATGAGCAGTTCTTC. It specifies CASSPPPWRAGHSSYNEQFF.

V gene TRBV5-6 combines with J gene TRBJ1-2; D is ambiguous. With 4 bases removed from V and 3 bases from J, the gap between germline ends came to 10 bases. In germline, CDR1 is SGHDT, CDR2 YYEEEE. The CDR3 consists of 13 residues. The CDR3: CASSPKGYYGYTF. The CDR3 bases are TGTGCCAGCAGCCCCAAGGGTTACTATGGCTACACCTTC.

CDR3 sequence: CASSDLSEGNTGELFF. As DNA, the CDR3 is TGCGCCAGCAGTGATTTGTCAGAGGGGAACACCGGGGAGCTGTTTTTT. The chain is built from TRBV10-1 and TRBJ2-2; maybe TRBD2 (5 bases). This CDR3 has 16 amino acids. The germline CDR1 and CDR2 sequences are WNHNN and SYGVQD (reference sequence). Trimming removed 3 bases at V and 1 base at J, with 12 bases between.

The CDR3 loop is CASSKHSAYNSPLHF. CDR3 coding DNA: TGTGCCAGCAGTAAACATAGCGCCTATAATTCACCCCTCCACTTT. The V gene is TRBV6-5, the J gene TRBJ1-6; D gene unclear. V lost 5 bases and J lost 2, with 10 bases in between. The germline V gene has CDR1 MNHEY and CDR2 SVGAGI. This CDR3 contains 15 residues.

The chain is built from TRBV7-9 and TRBJ2-7; no firm D call. The length of the CDR3 is 14 residues. V dropped 4 bases and J dropped 3 bases, with 13 bases sitting between them. Germline-derived CDR1 and CDR2 are SEHNR and FQNEAQ (reference sequence). As DNA, the CDR3 is TGTGCCAGCAGCTACCCTCACCGCTACTACGAGCAGTACTTC. Translated: CASSYPHRYYEQYF.